A selection of T cell receptor beta chains follows, all from one sample in a study of cytomegalovirus exposure and HLA in healthy donors. Using immunoSEQ multiplex PCR, the repertoire was profiled, and TCRdb retains in-frame clones only, with some absent. The data show 120,000 to 150,000 clones, more than 60% seen once. Sequenced sample: PBMCs. These receptors were collected from a male donor in good health and CMV-seronegative. Both conserved end residues are trimmed from each CDR3. Fields, in order: V gene, CDR3 protein.

v_call: TRBV18; cdr3_aa: ASSPREMNEQY
v_call: TRBV7-6; cdr3_aa: ASSFLNTGELF
v_call: TRBV5-4; cdr3_aa: ASSLRLANNEQF
v_call: TRBV4-2; cdr3_aa: ASSQDAQGGYNEQF
v_call: TRBV2; cdr3_aa: ASHTTGVTEAF
v_call: TRBV27; cdr3_aa: ASRHSLAGGQETQY
v_call: TRBV6-5; cdr3_aa: ASSRGFYEQY
v_call: TRBV7-7; cdr3_aa: ASSSRGLADYNEQF
v_call: TRBV6-5; cdr3_aa: ASRDSSLRISPQH
v_call: TRBV4-2; cdr3_aa: ASSQRPGILYNEQF
v_call: TRBV14; cdr3_aa: ASSVDRGRPLSTDTQY
v_call: TRBV18; cdr3_aa: ASSRDSLGNTIY
v_call: TRBV30; cdr3_aa: AWSAPQEFYEQY
v_call: TRBV29-1; cdr3_aa: SGRFSGNIQY